This paragraph covers one TCR beta chain sequence. The CDR3 is made up of 13 amino acids. V lost 6 bases, J lost 5 bases, and 6 bases stayed unmatched. CDR1 is SEHNR and CDR2 is FQNEAQ in the germline V gene (reference sequence). This record belongs to a study of control samples from healthy donors and cancer patients. Sequencing used immunoSEQ multiplex PCR; TCRdb keeps in-frame clones, though not all of them. The data hold about 140,000 clones, with roughly 92% observed a single time. Sequenced sample: blood. The gene calls are TRBV7-9 and TRBJ1-1; 7 nucleotides agree with TRBD1. This clonotype originated in a young man in good health. As DNA, the CDR3 is TGTGCCAGCAGGTCCAGGGGGAGGACTGAAGCTTTCTTT. Protein: CASRSRGRTEAFF.